This T cell receptor beta chain was obtained from a study of CD8+ T cells in alopecia areata. Whole-study results and caveats: Mice gave a clearer picture of TCR sharing than patients did, possibly for HLA-related reasons.

J lost 6 bases, V lost 11 bases, and 4 bases had no gene match. CDR3 length: 11 amino acids. Germline CDR1 is SNHLY and CDR2 is FYNNEI. The treatment: oral pan-JAK inhibitor, 5-10 mg twice daily. The sample holds a few counts of this clone. Its matching antigen is unknown. RNA was isolated and reverse transcribed to cDNA, the sequencing template. Profiling relied on immunoSEQ multiplex PCR, and the TCRdb table lists in-frame clones only, not all of them. The sample shows tens of thousands of clones, approximately 66% of them seen only once. The chain couples TRBV2 to TRBJ1-1; 9 bases fit TRBD1. The sequence was collected from a human donor with alopecia areata. The material sequenced was CD8+ T cells sorted from blood, taken at week 24, from a patient treated with tofacitinib. CDR3 in DNA: TGTGCCGGGGGACAGGGCTCTGAAGCTTTCTTT. This gives the protein CAGGQGSEAFF.